Sequencing of this T cell receptor (beta chain) was carried out in a study of blood T cell repertoires in COVID-19. Study as a whole: COVID-19 samples collected from the United States, Italy and Spain covered acute and convalescent phases.

On this clone itself: Compared with germline, one end of the junction differs, possibly owing to a read error.

Sequencing was performed with immunoSEQ multiplex PCR; in TCRdb, only in-frame clones are kept and a portion is missing. The sample has under 250,000 clones; 75% to 90% are singletons. Sequenced sample: peripheral blood. This receptor was obtained from a woman in her seventies with active or convalescent COVID-19.

Here the CDR3 reads CASSVGIKFQGF. The CDR3 coding sequence is TGTGCCAGCAGTGTGGGGATCAAGTTTCAGGGCTTC. The chain links TRBV2 to TRBJ1-2; tentative D call: TRBD1 (5 bases). The CDR3 totals 12 residues. Germline CDR1 and CDR2: SNHLY and FYNNEI.